The T cell receptor beta chain under discussion was sequenced for a study of T cell responses to AZD1222 COVID-19 vaccine. Study in general: Second-dose timings of about 4 or about 12 weeks were pooled. Overall study results and limits: Variant regions that are unmutated are reportedly the target of nearly half of spike-specific TCRs. Donor demographics were predominantly white British with a female majority; clonal diversity may be underestimated. When two AZD1222 doses had been given, Spike-specific TCR breadth and depth rose.

This clone appeared a few times. Antigen: not known. V was pared by 1 base and J by 7 bases, with 16 bases between. The CDR3 has 15 amino acids. Germline assignment: CDR1 MGHRA and CDR2 YSYEKL. The table came from immunoSEQ multiplex PCR; TCRdb's copy has only in-frame clones and leaves some out. The table includes around 100,000 clones, roughly 80% detected once. The sample was peripheral blood, taken on day 0 of AZD1222 vaccination. The chain is built from TRBV4-1 and TRBJ1-2; D is possibly TRBD1 (5 bases). The clonotype originates from an adult in good health. The DNA for the CDR3 is TGCGCCAGCAGCCAAGTCCGTCCAGGGATGATTGGCTACACCTTC. It yields the protein CASSQVRPGMIGYTF.